This T cell receptor beta chain emerged from a study of T cell responses to AZD1222 COVID-19 vaccine. The study's findings and limits: The donor cohort was predominantly white British with a female majority, and clonal diversity may have been underestimated.

Profiling relied on immunoSEQ multiplex PCR, and the TCRdb table lists in-frame clones only, not all of them. The sample holds 130,000 to 150,000 clones; 92% are singletons and the top ten take 1.5% to 2%. Worth noting for this clone: The target antigen is unknown.

The CDR3 is 13 amino acids. Germline loops: CDR1 SGHNT, CDR2 YYREEE (reference sequence). V shed 4 bases and J shed 10 bases, with 12 bases lying between them. The receptor's source is an adult in good health. V usage is TRBV5-4 and J usage is TRBJ1-6, with D unclear. The starting material was peripheral blood, obtained on day 0 of AZD1222 vaccination. CDR3 residues: CASSLTVGSPLHF. In DNA form, the CDR3 reads TGTGCCAGCAGCCTGACGGTCGGATCACCCCTCCACTTT.